These 10 T cell receptor beta chains came from one sample sequenced in a study of neoadjuvant anti-PD-1 for oral cavity cancer. Sequencing was performed with immunoSEQ multiplex PCR; in TCRdb, only in-frame clones are kept and a portion is missing. This table has around 65,000 clones, roughly nine tenths appearing once. As to time point: after neoadjuvant nivolumab, at surgical resection. The sample here was PBMCs, taken after nivolumab (anti-PD-1) treatment. The receptors here all came from a person between 40 and 80 years old with oral cavity squamous cell carcinoma.

The rearrangement joins TRBV7-3 to TRBJ2-1, with 8 bases matching TRBD2. V was clipped by 5 bases and J by 9 bases; unmatched bases: 6. CDR1 is SGHTA, CDR2 FQGTGA, per germline. The CDR3 is made up of 13 amino acids. CDR3: CASSPRLASEQFF. The CDR3 DNA is TGTGCCAGCAGCCCTCGACTAGCGAGTGAGCAGTTCTTC.

The V and J genes are TRBV6-1 and TRBJ2-1; D is unresolved. Germline V gene data show CDR1 as MNHNS and CDR2 as SASEGT. V was shortened by 1 base and J by 10 bases, with 11 bases between the two germline ends. The CDR3 spans 13 residues. CDR3 residues: CASSEDRWTEQFF. In nucleotides, the CDR3 is TGTGCCAGCAGTGAAGACCGATGGACGGAGCAGTTCTTC.

V gene TRBV2 combines with J gene TRBJ2-3; D might be TRBD2 (6 bases). The length of the CDR3 is 16 residues. Germline V CDR1 and CDR2: SNHLY, FYNNEI. Deletions cut 3 bases from V and 2 bases from J, with 15 bases between. Written as DNA, the CDR3 is TGTGCCAGCAGTGACCGGTTGGGGGGATCCACAGATACGCAGTATTTT. This sequence encodes CASSDRLGGSTDTQYF.

This clone is a singleton in its sample. The chain couples TRBV6-5 to TRBJ1-1; no clear D gene. CDR3 length: 13 residues. Germline-derived CDR1 and CDR2 are MNHEY and SVGAGI. V lost 0 bases, J lost 11 bases, and 13 bases lay in between. CDR3 DNA: TGTGCCAGCAGTTACTCAAAATGGGAGGGTGCTTTCTTT. This codes for CASSYSKWEGAFF.

The gene calls are TRBV7-9 and TRBJ2-1; TRBD2 aligns across 9 bases. The CDR3 has 16 amino acids. The trim removed 2 bases at V and 7 bases at J, leaving 9 bases unmatched. Germline V gene lookup returns CDR1 SEHNR and CDR2 FQNEAQ (reference sequence). The CDR3 DNA is TGTGCCAGCAGCTTACGTAGCGGGAGTTACCGAAATGAGCAGTTCTTC. Amino acid sequence: CASSLRSGSYRNEQFF.

V gene TRBV4-1 combines with J gene TRBJ2-7; D unresolved. In germline, CDR1 is MGHRA, CDR2 YSYEKL. This CDR3 has 16 residues. Trimming cost V 1 base and J 5 bases, with 18 bases left between them. The CDR3 protein is CASSQGSFVMTHEQYF. In DNA form, the CDR3 reads TGCGCCAGCAGCCAAGGGTCCTTCGTAATGACCCACGAGCAGTACTTC.

This chain connects TRBV7-2 to TRBJ2-2; D remains ambiguous. Germline V CDR1 and CDR2: SGHTA, FQGNSA. V lost 1 base to trimming and J lost 4 bases, with 7 bases between them. CDR3 length equals 14 residues. The CDR3 reads CASSLGTGTGELFF. The DNA of the CDR3 is TGTGCCAGCAGCTTAGGGACGGGCACCGGGGAGCTGTTTTTT.

DNA of the CDR3: TGTGCCAGCAGCTTGCAAGGGGGTGGACGCTACGAGCAGTACTTC. It is translated as CASSLQGGGRYEQYF. V is TRBV5-4 and J is TRBJ2-7; weak D call: TRBD1 (6 bases). V was pared by 1 base and J by 3 bases, with 14 bases between. The CDR3 consists of 15 residues. Germline assignment: CDR1 SGHNT and CDR2 YYREEE (reference sequence).

The V gene is TRBV4-1, the J gene TRBJ2-1, with D uncertain. This CDR3 has 11 amino acids. Germline CDR1 is MGHRA and CDR2 is YSYEKL. The ends were cut back, 5 bases at V and 6 bases at J, with 5 bases in the middle. The CDR3 sequence: CASSSLNEQFF. As DNA, the CDR3 is TGCGCCAGCAGCTCTCTCAATGAGCAGTTCTTC.

This clone was observed a few times. The gene calls are TRBV4-1 and TRBJ2-5; 7 nucleotides agree with TRBD2. CDR1 and CDR2 from the germline V gene are MGHRA and YSYEKL. CDR3 length: 17 residues. V lost 5 bases and J lost 5; bases outside the gene matches: 17. The CDR3 here is CASSAGVGIRLRETQYF. DNA of the CDR3: TGCGCCAGCAGCGCGGGGGTCGGGATCCGGCTAAGGGAGACCCAGTACTTC.